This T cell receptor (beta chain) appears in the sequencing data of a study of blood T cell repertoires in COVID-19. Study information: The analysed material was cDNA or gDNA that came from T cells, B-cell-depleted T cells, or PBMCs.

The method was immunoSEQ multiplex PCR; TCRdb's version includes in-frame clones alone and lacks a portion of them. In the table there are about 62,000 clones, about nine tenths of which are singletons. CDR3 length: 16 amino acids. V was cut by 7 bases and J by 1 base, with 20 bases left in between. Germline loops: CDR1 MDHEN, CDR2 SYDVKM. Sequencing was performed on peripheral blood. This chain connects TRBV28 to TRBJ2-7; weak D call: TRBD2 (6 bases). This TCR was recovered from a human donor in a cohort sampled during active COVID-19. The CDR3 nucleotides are TGTGCCAGCACTCTGCGGTCCGGGGGAGTTTCCTACGAGCAGTACTTC. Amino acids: CASTLRSGGVSYEQYF.